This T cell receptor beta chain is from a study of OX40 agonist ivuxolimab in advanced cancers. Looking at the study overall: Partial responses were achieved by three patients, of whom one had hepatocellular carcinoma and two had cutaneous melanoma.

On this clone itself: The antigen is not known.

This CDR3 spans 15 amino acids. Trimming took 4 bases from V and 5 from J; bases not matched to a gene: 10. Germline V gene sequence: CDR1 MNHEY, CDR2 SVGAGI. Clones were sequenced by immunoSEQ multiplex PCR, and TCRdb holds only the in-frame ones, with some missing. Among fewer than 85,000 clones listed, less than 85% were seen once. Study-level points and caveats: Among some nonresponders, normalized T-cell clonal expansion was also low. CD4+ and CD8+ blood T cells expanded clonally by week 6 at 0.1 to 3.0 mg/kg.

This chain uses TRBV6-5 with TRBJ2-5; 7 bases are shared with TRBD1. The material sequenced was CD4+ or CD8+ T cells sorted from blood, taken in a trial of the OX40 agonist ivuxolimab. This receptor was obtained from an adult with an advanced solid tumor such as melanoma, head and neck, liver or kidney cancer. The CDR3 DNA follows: TGTGCCAGCAGTTGGGCCCGGGACAGTCGCGAGACCCAGTACTTC. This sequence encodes CASSWARDSRETQYF.